The rows below give T cell receptor beta chains drawn from one sample of a study of response to subunit inactivated influenza vaccine. TCRdb independently ran MiXCR on the RT-PCR reads; one entry per CDR3 protein. The table records roughly 780,000 distinct CDR3 sequences, around 20% of them present only once. The starting material was PBMCs from blood, obtained roughly 5 days after vaccination. These receptors all come from a man aged 50 to 59 who received an inactivated influenza vaccine. CDR3s include the opening cysteine and the closing phenylalanine or tryptophan. A D gene is named only where the DNA matches it firmly. Clone size appears in some rows only: once, few, many, or a class for an expanded clone.

j_call d_call clone_size v_call cdr3_aa cdr3_nt
TRBJ2-3 - many TRBV7-2 CASSAVRLYTDTQYF TGTGCCAGCAGCGCCGTGAGGCTCTACACAGATACGCAGTATTTT
TRBJ2-5 TRBD2 - TRBV7-9 CASSAGTSGETQYF TGTGCCAGCAGCGCCGGGACTAGCGGGGAGACCCAGTACTTC
TRBJ1-5 - - TRBV20-1 CSALIGPPIGGNQPQHF TGCAGTGCTTTGATAGGACCGCCCATCGGGGGCAATCAGCCCCAGCATTTT
TRBJ2-7 - few TRBV4-3 CASSQDPIREQYF TGCGCCAGCAGCCAAGACCCCATCCGCGAGCAGTACTTC
TRBJ2-7 - few TRBV5-1 CASNLDNTYEQYF TGCGCCAGCAACCTTGACAATACCTACGAGCAGTACTTC
TRBJ2-7 - few TRBV20-1 CSARDGPGSSYEQYF TGCAGTGCTAGAGATGGGCCAGGGAGCTCCTACGAGCAGTACTTC
TRBJ2-1 TRBD2 - TRBV6-1 CASSEAWTSRSRYNEQFF TGTGCCAGCAGTGAAGCGTGGACTAGCCGCTCTCGCTACAATGAGCAGTTCTTC
TRBJ2-3 - - TRBV5-5 CASRPRDSLTDTQYF TGTGCCAGCAGGCCTCGGGACTCCCTCACAGATACGCAGTATTTT
TRBJ2-7 - few TRBV19 CASSIKWDYEQYF TGTGCCAGTAGTATTAAATGGGACTACGAGCAGTACTTC
TRBJ1-2 - few TRBV4-3 CASSQDGAGYGYTF TGCGCCAGCAGCCAAGATGGGGCAGGGTATGGCTACACCTTC
TRBJ2-3 - - TRBV7-2 CASSRTTQGADTQYF TGTGCCAGCAGCCGTACTACACAGGGAGCAGATACGCAGTATTTT
TRBJ2-3 TRBD2 - TRBV5-1 CASSLGASGPAQYF TGCGCCAGCAGCTTGGGTGCTAGCGGGCCCGCGCAGTATTTT
TRBJ2-3 - - TRBV7-2 CASSSDYTQYF TGTGCCAGCAGTTCGGACTATACGCAGTATTTT
TRBJ2-1 TRBD2 few TRBV20-1 CSVVGLAGERYNEQFF TGCAGTGTTGTGGGACTAGCGGGAGAGCGCTACAATGAGCAGTTCTTC
TRBJ2-2 TRBD2 few TRBV14 CASSPLGGAGELFF TGTGCCAGCAGCCCCCTCGGGGGGGCCGGGGAGCTGTTTTTT
TRBJ2-1 - - TRBV7-6 CASSLNGYEQFF TGTGCCAGCAGCTTAAATGGGTATGAGCAGTTCTTC
TRBJ2-7 - few TRBV5-1 CASSLSAGASYEQYF TGCGCCAGCAGCTTGTCCGCAGGGGCCTCCTACGAGCAGTACTTC
TRBJ2-7 TRBD2 - TRBV20-1 CSARVAGDSYEQYF TGCAGTGCTAGAGTGGCGGGGGACTCCTACGAGCAGTACTTC
TRBJ2-2 - few TRBV10-3 CAISDRAGTTGELFF TGTGCCATCAGTGATAGGGCAGGGACCACCGGGGAGCTGTTTTTT
TRBJ2-1 - - TRBV24-1 CATSDQGLPEQFF TGTGCCACCAGTGATCAAGGCCTGCCTGAGCAGTTCTTC
TRBJ2-5 - many TRBV5-1 CASSPGARETQYF TGCGCCAGCAGCCCGGGGGCGAGGGAGACCCAGTACTTC
TRBJ1-5 - - TRBV20-1 CSARGGVKGISNQPQHF TGCAGTGCTAGAGGTGGCGTCAAGGGGATTAGCAATCAGCCCCAGCATTTT
TRBJ2-1 - few TRBV7-9 CASSLGGSDEQFF TGTGCCAGCAGCTTAGGGGGGAGCGATGAGCAGTTCTTC
TRBJ2-7 TRBD2 few TRBV20-1 CSARGGLAGALSYEQYF TGCAGTGCTAGAGGAGGACTAGCGGGGGCCCTCTCCTACGAGCAGTACTTC
TRBJ2-3 - few TRBV4-3 CASSQDATDTQYF TGCGCCAGCAGCCAAGATGCGACAGATACGCAGTATTTT
TRBJ2-1 - few TRBV9 CASSPLYSLSYNEQFF TGTGCCAGCAGCCCCCTCTACTCGCTCTCCTACAATGAGCAGTTCTTC
TRBJ2-1 - - TRBV12-3/TRBV12-4 CASSTRVSYNEQFF TGTGCCAGCAGTACGCGCGTATCCTACAATGAGCAGTTCTTC
TRBJ2-2 - - TRBV12-3/TRBV12-4 CASSPNLNTGELFF TGTGCCAGCAGTCCGAACCTGAACACCGGGGAGCTGTTTTTT
TRBJ1-2 TRBD1 few TRBV28 CASSSGMGQANYGYTF TGTGCCAGCAGCAGCGGGATGGGACAGGCTAACTATGGCTACACCTTC
TRBJ2-1 - - TRBV2 CASDRQGIHNEQFF TGTGCCAGCGACCGCCAGGGGATCCACAATGAGCAGTTCTTC
TRBJ2-7 TRBD2 - TRBV5-1 CASSPQGLNYEQYF TGCGCCAGCAGCCCCCAGGGACTAAACTACGAGCAGTACTTC
TRBJ2-1 - - TRBV6-5 CASSYGQAQFF TGTGCCAGCAGTTACGGGCAGGCACAGTTCTTC
TRBJ2-7 - few TRBV18 CASSPPPNYEQYF TGTGCCAGCTCACCACCGCCGAACTACGAGCAGTACTTC
TRBJ1-2 TRBD1 - TRBV24-1 CATSPRDRVYGYTF TGTGCCACCAGCCCCCGGGACAGGGTATATGGCTACACCTTC
TRBJ1-2 - once TRBV7-9 CASSSSTAPYGYTF TGTGCCAGCAGCTCTTCGACAGCGCCCTATGGCTACACCTTC
TRBJ2-5 - few TRBV7-2 CASSQDRQTQYF TGTGCCAGCAGCCAGGACAGACAGACCCAGTACTTC
TRBJ1-5 - many TRBV20-1 CSARAGDQPQHF TGCAGTGCTAGAGCGGGGGATCAGCCCCAGCATTTT
TRBJ2-2 - few TRBV5-1 CASSPARAGTNTGELFF TGCGCCAGCAGCCCCGCACGGGCAGGGACGAACACCGGGGAGCTGTTTTTT
TRBJ1-6 - - TRBV20-1 CSARVRTGNSPLHF TGCAGTGCTAGAGTTAGAACAGGGAATTCACCCCTCCACTTT
TRBJ2-7 - few TRBV20-1 CSAAGAPSEVEQYF TGCAGTGCGGCGGGGGCCCCCAGTGAAGTGGAGCAGTACTTC
TRBJ2-5 - few TRBV7-6 CASSLGPLVVETQYF TGTGCCAGCAGCTTAGGGCCTCTTGTGGTAGAGACCCAGTACTTC
TRBJ1-1 - many TRBV12-3/TRBV12-4 CASSLRRQSEAFF TGTGCCAGCAGTTTAAGAAGGCAGTCTGAAGCTTTCTTT
TRBJ2-1 TRBD1 few TRBV5-1 CASSLGDREYNEQFF TGCGCCAGCAGCTTGGGGGACAGGGAATACAATGAGCAGTTCTTC
TRBJ2-7 - few TRBV21-1 CASSAFDRAGEQYF TGTGCCAGCAGCGCATTCGACAGGGCGGGGGAGCAGTACTTC
TRBJ2-1 - few TRBV5-1 CASSLLSQGAYNEQFF TGCGCCAGCAGCTTACTCTCCCAGGGAGCTTACAATGAGCAGTTCTTC
TRBJ2-2 - - TRBV6-2/TRBV6-3 CASSRIGNQNTGELFF TGTGCCAGCAGTCGCATAGGGAACCAGAACACCGGGGAGCTGTTTTTT